Below, 27 T cell receptor beta chains from the same sample are listed, as sequenced in a study of T cells expressing NK-cell markers. TCRdb reprocessed the 5' RACE reads and keeps a single row for each CDR3 protein, giving no DNA. The table lists about 460,000 distinct CDR3 sequences, with over 1.3% in the top ten. The sample comprised blood T cells: a sorted CD56 or NKG2C T cell subset, CD4+ or CD8+ T cells, or bulk PBMC T cells (not recorded which). These receptors were collected from a woman between 50 and 59 years old in good health.

The J gene is TRBJ2-3, the V gene TRBV12-3 or TRBV12-4; TCRdb's assignment of TRBD2 cannot be checked, as there is no DNA. The CDR3 loop spans 17 amino acids. CDR3 amino acids: CASRWGTSGRGTDTQYF.

The V gene is TRBV6-6, the J gene TRBJ2-3; the TCRdb call, TRBD1, lacks DNA for checking. CDR1 is MNHNY, CDR2 SVGAGI, per germline (reference sequence). The CDR3 runs to 16 residues. The CDR3 is CASSYSTGQGAMSQYF.

V is TRBV12-3 or TRBV12-4 and J is TRBJ2-3; TCRdb's D call of TRBD2 is untestable without DNA. There are 14 residues in the CDR3. CDR3 in amino acids: CASIASGRSDTQYF.

The chain couples TRBV25-1 to TRBJ2-5; TCRdb designates TRBD2, a call that cannot be tested without DNA. The CDR3 loop spans 15 amino acids. Germline CDR1 is MGHDK and CDR2 is SYGVNS. The CDR3 loop is CASSFPAASGETQYF.

The rearrangement uses TRBV10-3 and TRBJ2-1; TCRdb's D call of TRBD2 is untestable without DNA. The CDR3 runs 13 residues. Per germline, CDR1 ENHRY and CDR2 SYGVKD. CDR3 loop: CAIRRLAGNEQFF.

The chain employs TRBV12-3 or TRBV12-4 and TRBJ2-2; no DNA is available, so the TRBD1 call from TCRdb remains unchecked. The CDR3 runs 15 residues. The CDR3 protein is CASTGTGLVAGELFF.

The chain recombines TRBV5-1 with TRBJ2-7. This CDR3 region has 16 residues. CDR1 SGHRS and CDR2 YFSETQ come from the germline V gene. CDR3 sequence: CASSFLFSQGSYEQYF.

V is TRBV7-9 and J is TRBJ2-4; TCRdb proposes TRBD2, but this gene call is untestable without DNA. The germline gives CDR1 SEHNR, CDR2 FQNEAQ (reference sequence). The CDR3 covers 18 residues. The CDR3: CASTQRGTENTNQNIQYF.

The chain uses TRBV7-6 and TRBJ1-3. The germline gives CDR1 SGHVS, CDR2 FNYEAQ. This CDR3 region has 17 residues. This CDR3 is CASSLNQGRSSGNTIYF.

The rearrangement uses TRBV9 and TRBJ2-7; no DNA is available, so the TRBD2 call from TCRdb remains unchecked. The CDR3 contains 16 residues. Germline V gene lookup returns CDR1 SGDLS and CDR2 YYNGEE. The CDR3 sequence is CASSVGSLAGFYEQYF.

This chain connects TRBV3-1 to TRBJ2-1; with no DNA, the TCRdb D assignment of TRBD2 cannot be verified. The CDR3 totals 14 residues. Germline CDR1 is LGHDT and CDR2 is YNNKEL (reference sequence). The CDR3: CASSHSGSYNEQFF.

This sequence joins TRBV27 and TRBJ2-3; TCRdb selects TRBD2, and the lack of DNA leaves this call unchecked. In germline, CDR1 is MNHEY, CDR2 SMNVEV (reference sequence). The CDR3 runs to 16 residues. CDR3 region: CASRLAGSGRRNTQYF.

J is TRBJ2-3 and V is TRBV4-2; TCRdb designates TRBD1, a call that cannot be tested without DNA. CDR1 and CDR2 (germline): LGHNA, YNFKEQ. The CDR3 has 12 residues. CDR3 sequence: CASNGPADTQYF.

The V and J genes are TRBV7-7 and TRBJ2-5. The germline V gene encodes CDR1 SSHAT and CDR2 FNYEAQ (reference sequence). The CDR3 sequence is 14 residues long. CDR3 amino acids: CASSLSGGQETQYF.

This chain joins TRBV14 and TRBJ2-1; TCRdb outputs TRBD2, but without DNA this stays unchecked. The CDR3 runs 19 residues. In germline, CDR1 is SGHDN, CDR2 FVKESK. CDR3: CASSLLGGQASGIYNEQFF.

The V call is TRBV7-2, the J call TRBJ1-1. Germline CDR1 reads SGHTA; CDR2 reads FQGNSA. This CDR3 contains 11 residues. CDR3 region: CASRPNTEAFF.

The rearrangement joins TRBV11-3 to TRBJ2-1; no DNA is available, so the TRBD1 call from TCRdb remains unchecked. The germline gives CDR1 SGHNT, CDR2 YENEEA. This CDR3 has 14 amino acids. The CDR3 protein is CASSTSRGNNEQFF.

The CDR3 loop reads CSARDDASGEKLFF. The chain combines TRBV20-1 with TRBJ1-4. Germline V lookup: CDR1 DFQATT, CDR2 SNEGSKA (reference sequence). The CDR3 is 14 amino acids.

The CDR3 protein is CAIERGLVSEQFF. This rearrangement joins TRBV6-1 to TRBJ2-1; TCRdb's assignment of TRBD2 cannot be checked, as there is no DNA. This CDR3 has 13 amino acids. CDR1 is MNHNS and CDR2 is SASEGT in the germline V gene.

The rearrangement uses TRBV12-3 or TRBV12-4 and TRBJ1-2. This CDR3 is 13 amino acids long. This CDR3 is CASSPEFRGGYTF.

The rearrangement uses TRBV6-5 and TRBJ2-5. The CDR3 covers 13 residues. Germline CDR1 reads MNHEY; CDR2 reads SVGAGI. The CDR3 loop is CASSITRQETQYF.

The rearrangement joins TRBV10-3 to TRBJ2-7; checking the TCRdb D call of TRBD1 is not possible without DNA. The length of the CDR3 is 15 residues. Per germline, CDR1 ENHRY and CDR2 SYGVKD. CDR3 amino acids: CATWDTGGGFYEQYF.

The V call is TRBV12-3 or TRBV12-4, the J call TRBJ2-3; TCRdb lists TRBD1, though no DNA is available to test this call. The CDR3 totals 14 residues. The CDR3 sequence: CASSLGHRGDTQYF.

The V call is TRBV24-1, the J call TRBJ2-1; TCRdb calls TRBD2, which cannot be checked without DNA. The CDR3 sequence is 16 residues long. CDR1 is KGHDR and CDR2 is SFDVKD in the germline V gene. CDR3 protein: CATSDFIAGVYNEQFF.

The CDR3 protein is CASSTLVAGVALHQETQYF. This chain uses TRBV7-2 with TRBJ2-5; the TCRdb D gene call, TRBD1, has no DNA to confirm it. Germline CDR1 and CDR2: SGHTA and FQGNSA. The CDR3 sequence is 19 residues long.

The chain combines TRBV12-3 or TRBV12-4 with TRBJ2-7. The CDR3 has 11 amino acids. CDR3 amino acids: CASSLGPEQYF.

CDR3 sequence reads: CASSWARVGTEAFF. V gene TRBV5-5 combines with J gene TRBJ1-1. There are 14 residues in the CDR3. Germline V gene lookup returns CDR1 SGHKS and CDR2 YYEKEE (reference sequence).